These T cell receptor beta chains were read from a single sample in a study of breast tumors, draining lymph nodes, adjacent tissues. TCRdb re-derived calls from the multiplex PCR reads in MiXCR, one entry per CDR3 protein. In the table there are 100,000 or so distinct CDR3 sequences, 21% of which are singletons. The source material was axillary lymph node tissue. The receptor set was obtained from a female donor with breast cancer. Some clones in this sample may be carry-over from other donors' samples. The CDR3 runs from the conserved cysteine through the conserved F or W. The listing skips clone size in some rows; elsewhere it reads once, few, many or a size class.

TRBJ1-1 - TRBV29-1 CSILKGGTEAFF
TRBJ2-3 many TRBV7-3 CASSLGGGGTDTQYF
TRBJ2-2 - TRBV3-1 CASSQEARDSYWTGELFF
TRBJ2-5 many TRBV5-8 CASSGQAGQETQYF
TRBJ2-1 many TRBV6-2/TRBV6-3 CASSAPPDEQFF
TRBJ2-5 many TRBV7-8 CASSRRQEQETQYF
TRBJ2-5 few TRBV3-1 CASSPDRLGQETQYF
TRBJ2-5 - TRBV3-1 CASSRLTSGGETQYF
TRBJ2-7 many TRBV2 CASHPRGTASLYEQYF
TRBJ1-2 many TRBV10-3 CAIRVNYGYTF
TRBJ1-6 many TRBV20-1 CSAPDRGSPLHF
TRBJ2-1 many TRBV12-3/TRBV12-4 CASSFGDPSYNEQFF
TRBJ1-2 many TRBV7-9 CASSLAMSRQGGRLEGYTF
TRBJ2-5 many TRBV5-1 CASSLGTGDGETQYF
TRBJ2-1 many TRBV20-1 CSATRGGSKYYGEQFF
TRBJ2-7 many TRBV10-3 CAIRSGTGNYEQYF
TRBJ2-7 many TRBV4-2 CASSQGSSGAYEQYF
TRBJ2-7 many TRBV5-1 CASSLGGTGGSYEQYF
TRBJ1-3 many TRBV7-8 CASSLGGHSGNTIYF
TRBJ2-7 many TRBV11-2 CASSFRIYEQYF
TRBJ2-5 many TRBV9 CASSPGSETQYF
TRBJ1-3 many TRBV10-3 CAISDRENSGNTIYF
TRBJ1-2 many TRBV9 CASSLTPDYGYTF
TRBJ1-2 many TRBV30 CACQPPGQLGYTF
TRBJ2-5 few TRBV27 CASSFTGPPAKYQETQYF
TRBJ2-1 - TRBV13 CAGSLSNEQFF
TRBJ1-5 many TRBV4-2 CASSQVAVAGQPQHF
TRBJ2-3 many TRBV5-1 CASSLGGGSDTQYF
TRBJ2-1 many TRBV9 CASSPRGDGGYNEQFF
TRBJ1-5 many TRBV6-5 CASSSPNQPQHF
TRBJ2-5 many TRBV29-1 CSVGSQSLLGTQYF
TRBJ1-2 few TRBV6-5 CASASRGDTYNYGYTF
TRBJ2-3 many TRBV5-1 CASSPGTSGYTDTQYF
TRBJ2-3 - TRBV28 CASSSPGQQDTQYF
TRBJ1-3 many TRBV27 CASSLFGSSGNTIYF
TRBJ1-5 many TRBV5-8 CASSLDRGGNQPQHF
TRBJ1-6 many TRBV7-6 CASSLGGGGFDSPLHF
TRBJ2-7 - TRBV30 CAWSSLLAGASYEQYF
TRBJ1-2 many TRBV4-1 CASSQEAGKYGYTF
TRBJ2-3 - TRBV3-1 CSSSPGTGTDTQYF
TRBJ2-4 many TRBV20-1 CSARVAGKDKNIQYF
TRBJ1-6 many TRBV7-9 CASSSSGTGLSDRSPLHF
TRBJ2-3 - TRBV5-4 CASSLRLVRGTDTQYF
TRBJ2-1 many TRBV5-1 CASSYYGLAGIYNEQFF
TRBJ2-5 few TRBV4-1 CASSQRGVFGETQYF
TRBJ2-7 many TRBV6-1 CASSNVPEQYF
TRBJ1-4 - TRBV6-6 CASSQMWIGIREKLFF
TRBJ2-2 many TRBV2 CASSGLAGISGELFF
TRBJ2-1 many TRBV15 CATSSGPGDSYNEQFF
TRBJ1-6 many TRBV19 CASSSTGADYSPLHF